This T cell receptor (beta chain) was identified in a study of blood T cell repertoires in COVID-19. Across the whole study: Nucleic acid was either cDNA or gDNA, and it came from T cells, B-cell-depleted T cells, or PBMCs.

Authors' data handling: Amplification of reference gene primers provided the estimated nucleated cell counts. Generated by immunoSEQ multiplex PCR, the TCRdb table keeps only in-frame clones and is missing some. The V and J calls and clone size come from that table; D and trimming were worked out from the DNA. The data hold about 100,000 clones, with about 85% observed a single time. The trim removed 5 bases at V and 6 bases at J, leaving 9 bases unmatched. The germline CDR1 and CDR2 sequences are SGHVS and FQNEAQ. The CDR3 is 16 residues long. The source material was peripheral blood. The rearrangement joins TRBV7-8 to TRBJ2-6; 8 bases match TRBD1. This clonotype was sampled from a man aged 45-65 years with active COVID-19. CDR3 region: CASSAQGAGLANVLTF. DNA for the CDR3: TGTGCCAGCAGCGCTCAGGGGGCGGGACTGGCCAACGTCCTGACTTTC.